The rows below give T cell receptor beta chains drawn from one sample of a study of blood T cell repertoires in COVID-19. Generated by immunoSEQ multiplex PCR, the TCRdb table keeps only in-frame clones and is missing some. In the table there are some 290,000 clones, under 95% of which are singletons. The specimen was PBMCs or T cells enriched from blood (not recorded which). These receptors came from a woman aged 40-49 years with acute COVID-19. The CDR3 runs from the conserved cysteine through the conserved F or W. Fields, in order: J gene, V gene, CDR3 protein.

J: TRBJ2-3; V: TRBV10-3; CDR3: CAISEPGQGRTDTQYF
J: TRBJ2-1; V: TRBV5-1; CDR3: CASSLLAGSNNEQFF
J: TRBJ1-2; V: TRBV18; CDR3: CASSPTDSVGYTF
J: TRBJ2-3; V: TRBV7-9; CDR3: CASSHPTGDTQYF
J: TRBJ2-5; V: TRBV24-1; CDR3: CATSDFGGGTQETQYF
J: TRBJ2-7; V: TRBV29-1; CDR3: CSVRTDSYEQYF
J: TRBJ2-1; V: TRBV5-6; CDR3: CASTLRGDEQFF
J: TRBJ1-2; V: TRBV28; CDR3: CASSAVRGQVNGYTF
J: TRBJ2-1; V: TRBV18; CDR3: CASSLSRDTYNEQFF
J: TRBJ2-1; V: TRBV18; CDR3: CASSLTSGYNEQFF
J: TRBJ1-2; V: TRBV7-3; CDR3: CASSLTGTGDYGYTF
J: TRBJ2-1; V: TRBV5-1; CDR3: CASSPYTAGLAGSGQFF
J: TRBJ2-1; V: TRBV3-1/TRBV3-2; CDR3: CASSQIRDYNEQFF
J: TRBJ1-2; V: TRBV11-2; CDR3: CASSSTRDFSGYTF
J: TRBJ1-2; V: TRBV12-3/TRBV12-4; CDR3: CASSSGTFGYTF
J: TRBJ2-3; V: TRBV10-3; CDR3: CAISEELGVAGTDTQYF
J: TRBJ2-7; V: TRBV3-1/TRBV3-2; CDR3: CASSQARLPSSYEQYF
J: TRBJ2-5; V: TRBV29-1; CDR3: CSVGGGGRETQYF
J: TRBJ2-7; V: TRBV5-6; CDR3: CASGTGYEQYF
J: TRBJ2-7; V: TRBV5-1; CDR3: CASSPGSGSYEQYF
J: TRBJ2-5; V: TRBV10-1; CDR3: CASSAPKSRETQYF
J: TRBJ1-4; V: TRBV19; CDR3: CASSRTLTGSNEKLFF